The next 26 T cell receptor beta chains were all read from a single sample in a study of blood T cells in healthy people across ages. The second PCR ran about 6 to 11 cycles with a sample-barcoded 5' primer and J-beta primers. From the 5' RACE reads, TCRdb called clonotypes with MiXCR, one entry per CDR3 protein. The sample holds hundreds of thousands of distinct CDR3 sequences, approximately 44% seen once. Sequenced material: blood. These receptors were taken from a man aged 55 to 70 in good health.

The chain combines TRBV30 with TRBJ2-3; 7 positions match TRBD1. The CDR3 consists of 12 residues. Germline trimming cut 8 bases from V and 4 bases from J; bases unmatched to any gene: 6. Germline V gives CDR1 GTSNPN, CDR2 SVGIG (reference sequence). The CDR3 reads CALRGPADTQYF. CDR3 bases: TGTGCCCTGAGGGGGCCAGCAGATACGCAGTATTTT.

This rearrangement joins TRBV6-1 to TRBJ1-1; D gene ambiguous. The length of the CDR3 is 13 residues. Trimming removed 2 bases at V and 7 bases at J, with 11 bases between. Germline V CDR1 and CDR2: MNHNS, SASEGT. This CDR3 is CASSEPNRGEAFF. Here the CDR3 DNA reads TGTGCCAGCAGTGAACCAAACCGGGGTGAAGCTTTCTTT.

The J gene is TRBJ1-2, the V gene TRBV3-1; possible D gene TRBD1, 6 bases. V lost 4 bases to trimming and J lost 8 bases, with 20 bases between them. Germline assignment: CDR1 LGHDT and CDR2 YNNKEL (reference sequence). The CDR3 has 15 amino acids. The CDR3 DNA sequence: TGTGCCAGCAGCCTCGCTTTGACAGGCGGACGAGGCTACACCTTC. It translates to CASSLALTGGRGYTF.

This clonotype turned up a few times. The V and J genes are TRBV25-1 and TRBJ2-5, with D hard to call. The V end lost 4 bases, the J end lost 5 bases, and 20 bases lay between the germline ends. The CDR3 covers 16 residues. Germline CDR1 is MGHDK and CDR2 is SYGVNS. In DNA form, the CDR3 reads TGTGCCAGCAGTGGAACCCCCGGACCAAGCCGGGAGACCCAGTACTTC. Its protein is CASSGTPGPSRETQYF.

This clonotype was picked up a small number of times. The chain recombines TRBV7-9 with TRBJ1-5, with D perhaps matching TRBD1 (5 bases). This CDR3 contains 12 residues. Germline V gene lookup returns CDR1 SEHNR and CDR2 FQNEAQ (reference sequence). V was shortened by 3 bases and J by 6 bases, with 6 bases between the two germline ends. The CDR3 loop is CASSFDSQPQHF. The DNA for the CDR3 is TGTGCCAGCAGCTTCGACAGTCAGCCCCAGCATTTT.

About this clonotype itself: At one of its ends the junction is not consistent with the germline gene, which may arise from a read error. The chain is built from TRBV2 and TRBJ2-1; 9 bases are a match to TRBD2. The CDR3 consists of 13 residues. Germline CDR1 and CDR2: SNHLY and FYNNEI. The CDR3 protein is CASLAGTYKEQFF. CDR3 in DNA: TGTGCCAGTCTAGCGGGGACCTACAAGGAGCAGTTCTTC.

This clonotype was detected once. A much bigger clone sits one base away, suggesting this may be a read error. The chain combines TRBV6-6 with TRBJ1-5; TRBD1 matches 8 bases. This CDR3 is built from 15 residues. Per the germline V gene, CDR1 is MNHNY and CDR2 is SVGAGI (reference sequence). CDR3 amino acids: CTSSFPGQGNQPQHF. CDR3 DNA sequence: TGTACCAGCAGTTTCCCGGGACAGGGCAATCAGCCCCAGCATTTT.

This clonotype came up a few times. The chain uses TRBV20-1 and TRBJ2-5, with 7 bases aligning to TRBD2. Near its end, the DNA agrees better with TRBJ2-7, so the J call may be wrong. The CDR3 has 15 amino acids. CDR1 and CDR2 (germline): DFQATT, SNEGSKA (reference sequence). The CDR3 spells CSARDRLRGSYEQYF. The CDR3 DNA reads as TGCAGTGCTAGAGATAGATTGCGGGGGTCATACGAGCAGTACTTC.

The chain is built from TRBV5-1 and TRBJ2-2; TRBD1 is a possible D gene (6 bases). This CDR3 is built from 14 residues. Trimming removed 9 bases from V and 3 bases from J, with 15 bases in between. Germline lookup yields CDR1 SGHRS and CDR2 YFSETQ. The CDR3, as DNA: TGCGCCACATATTCTGGGGGCGACACCGGGGAGCTGTTTTTT. It yields the protein CATYSGGDTGELFF.

The table lists this clonotype with a count of one. The J gene is TRBJ1-3, the V gene TRBV20-1; the match to TRBD1 covers 8 bases. Germline V lookup: CDR1 DFQATT, CDR2 SNEGSKA (reference sequence). This CDR3 has 15 amino acids. J lost 3 bases, V lost 6 bases, and 10 bases had no gene match. As DNA, the CDR3 is TGCAGTGCCCGCCGCGGACAGGGTGGTGGAAACACCATATATTTT. It encodes CSARRGQGGGNTIYF.

The rearrangement joins TRBV28 to TRBJ2-5; 9 nucleotides line up with TRBD1. Gene TRBJ2-7 matches the end of the DNA better, so the J call may be wrong. Per germline, CDR1 MDHEN and CDR2 SYDVKM. CDR3 size: 14 residues. This chain's CDR3 is CASSLGTGYSEQYF. The CDR3 DNA follows: TGTGCCAGCAGTCTCGGGACAGGGTACAGCGAGCAGTACTTC.

The V gene is TRBV20-1, the J gene TRBJ1-4; 8 bases agree with TRBD1. V trimming: 3 bases; J trimming: 8 bases; junction bases outside the gene matches: 8. Per germline, CDR1 DFQATT and CDR2 SNEGSKA (reference sequence). The CDR3 has 14 amino acids. CDR3 sequence (DNA): TGCAGTGCTAGGGCCGGGACAGGTGCCGAAAAACTGTTTTTT. Translation gives CSARAGTGAEKLFF.

CDR3 sequence (DNA): TGCAGTGCTGATGGAGGTCGGGAGCAGTACTTC. Protein: CSADGGREQYF. The chain employs TRBV20-1 and TRBJ2-5, with D tentatively TRBD2 (6 bases). CDR3 length: 11 amino acids. Germline assignment: CDR1 DFQATT and CDR2 SNEGSKA (reference sequence). Trimming left V 5 bases short and J 11 bases short, with 15 bases between.

This clonotype was seen a handful of times. The rearrangement links TRBV11-2 to TRBJ2-3, with D unclear. The CDR3 loop spans 16 amino acids. CDR1 and CDR2 (germline): SGHAT, FQNNGV. V lost 1 base to trimming and J lost 5 bases, with 16 bases between them. In DNA, the CDR3 is TGTGCCAGCAGCTTAGGGAAAAGGGCCGTGTTAGATACGCAGTATTTT. This gives the protein CASSLGKRAVLDTQYF.

V and J are TRBV20-1 and TRBJ2-5, with TRBD2 as a possible D gene (5 bases). The ends were cut back, 3 bases at V and 1 base at J, with 15 bases in the middle. CDR3 length: 15 residues. Germline CDR1 and CDR2: DFQATT and SNEGSKA (reference sequence). CDR3 amino acids: CSARVPGLTQETQYF. DNA of the CDR3: TGCAGTGCTAGGGTTCCCGGACTCACCCAAGAGACCCAGTACTTC.

This clonotype was detected a few times. This sequence joins TRBV18 and TRBJ2-3; D ambiguous. Per the germline V gene, CDR1 is KGHSH and CDR2 is LQKENI. The length of the CDR3 is 13 residues. Trimming removed 6 bases from V and 3 bases from J, with 10 bases in between. The CDR3 DNA reads as TGTGCCAGCTCGCCGAATCCTACAGATACGCAGTATTTT. This codes for CASSPNPTDTQYF. The full variable domain, completed using reference TRBV18 and TRBJ2-3, is NAGVMQNPRHLVRRRGQEARLRCSPMKGHSHVYWYRQLPEEGLKFMVYLQKENIIDESGMPKERFSAEFPKEGPSILRIQQVVRGDSAAYFCASSPNPTDTQYFGPGTRLTVL.

The gene calls are TRBV27 and TRBJ2-5; possible D gene TRBD1, 8 bases. The J call is uncertain, as TRBJ2-7 better fits the DNA end. This CDR3 contains 19 residues. CDR1 is MNHEY, CDR2 SMNVEV, per germline (reference sequence). CDR3 loop: CASSLRVRQGQRDWHEQYF. CDR3 in DNA: TGTGCCAGCAGTTTAAGGGTTCGACAGGGGCAGCGGGATTGGCACGAGCAGTACTTC.

The chain employs TRBV18 and TRBJ2-7; tentatively, D is TRBD1 or TRBD2 (5 bases each). Looked up from germline, CDR1 is KGHSH and CDR2 is LQKENI. The CDR3 runs to 12 residues. With 2 bases removed from V and 10 bases from J, the gap between germline ends came to 12 bases. Written as DNA, the CDR3 is TGTGCCAGCTCACCAACCGAAGGGGACCAGTACTTC. Translating gives CASSPTEGDQYF. Using reference TRBV18 and TRBJ2-7 for the parts outside the CDR3, the full variable domain is NAGVMQNPRHLVRRRGQEARLRCSPMKGHSHVYWYRQLPEEGLKFMVYLQKENIIDESGMPKERFSAEFPKEGPSILRIQQVVRGDSAAYFCASSPTEGDQYFGPGTRLTVT.

This clonotype was detected many times. The chain combines TRBV7-2 with TRBJ2-5; D remains unclear. Germline V lookup: CDR1 SGHTA, CDR2 FQGNSA. This CDR3 has 14 amino acids. V lost 0 bases to trimming and J lost 5 bases, with 10 bases between them. The CDR3 bases are TGTGCCAGCAGCTTAGCGGGGTTTGGGGAGACCCAGTACTTC. Translated, it gives CASSLAGFGETQYF.

V is TRBV28 and J is TRBJ2-7; D might be TRBD1 or TRBD2, each matching 6 bases. CDR1 and CDR2 (germline): MDHEN, SYDVKM. This CDR3 is built from 14 residues. V lost 6 bases to trimming and J lost 4 bases, with 16 bases between them. As DNA, the CDR3 is TGTGCCAGCAGAGGGGGGAGACTGCTATACGAGCAGTACTTC. It is translated as CASRGGRLLYEQYF.

V is TRBV28 and J is TRBJ1-1; weak D call: TRBD1 (5 bases). CDR1 is MDHEN and CDR2 is SYDVKM in the germline V gene. V was trimmed by 3 bases and J by 7 bases, leaving 21 bases between them. There are 16 residues in the CDR3. CDR3: CASSFGIRGRDVEAFF. The CDR3 region has the DNA TGTGCCAGCAGTTTTGGGATCCGGGGAAGGGACGTTGAAGCTTTCTTT.

The chain recombines TRBV12-3 or TRBV12-4 with TRBJ2-1; TRBD2 matches at 7 bases. This CDR3 contains 15 residues. V lost 6 bases and J lost 3; bases outside the gene matches: 8. The CDR3 spells CASRAGVGNYNEQFF. In DNA, the CDR3 is TGTGCCAGCAGGGCGGGGGTCGGCAACTACAATGAGCAGTTCTTC.

Regarding this clonotype: This clone may be a read error of a much larger clone one base away. V gene TRBV7-2 combines with J gene TRBJ2-5; tentative D call: TRBD2 (8 bases). The end of the DNA fits TRBJ2-7 better, so the J call may be wrong. The CDR3 is made up of 14 amino acids. Germline CDR1 and CDR2: SGHTA and FQGNSA. CDR3 sequence: CASNLAGTVPEQYF. For the CDR3, the DNA is TGTGCCAGCAACTTAGCGGGGACAGTGCCCGAGCAGTACTTC.

The chain is built from TRBV2 and TRBJ1-2, with D perhaps matching TRBD1 (5 bases). CDR1 and CDR2 from the germline V gene are SNHLY and FYNNEI. The CDR3 sequence is 13 residues long. Trimming took off 1 base at V and 8 bases at J, with 11 bases between the two ends. The DNA of the CDR3 is TGTGCCAGCAGTGAAGTAGGGGCGGGAGGCTACACCTTC. It codes for CASSEVGAGGYTF.

This clonotype was counted only a few times. The chain uses TRBV20-1 and TRBJ2-5; TRBD2 agrees at 8 bases. The germline gives CDR1 DFQATT, CDR2 SNEGSKA (reference sequence). CDR3 length equals 16 residues. The V gene end was trimmed by 1 base and the J gene end by 2 bases; junction bases not matched to a gene: 9. The chain's CDR3 is CSARGGVAGPQETQYF. The CDR3 region has the DNA TGCAGTGCTAGAGGCGGGGTAGCGGGGCCTCAAGAGACCCAGTACTTC.

The rearrangement links TRBV4-1 to TRBJ2-1; perhaps TRBD1 as D (6 bases). The CDR3 spans 17 residues. The germline V gene has CDR1 MGHRA and CDR2 YSYEKL. V gave up 6 bases and J gave up 4 bases, with 22 bases separating them. Here the CDR3 DNA reads TGCGCCAGCAGTCGGGGACACCCGGAGGTAGTATACAATGAGCAGTTCTTC. Its protein product is CASSRGHPEVVYNEQFF.